The rows below give T cell receptor beta chains drawn from one sample of a study of graft-versus-host responses after intestinal transplantation. This table comes from immunoSEQ multiplex PCR, and its TCRdb copy is limited to in-frame clones, with some not included. The sample has about 40,000 clones, about 90% seen once; the top ten hold over 2%. This specimen consisted of PBMCs, obtained about 330 days after intestinal transplant. The receptors originated from a human patient who received an intestinal transplant, so some T cells may come from the graft donor. CDR3s include the opening cysteine and the closing phenylalanine or tryptophan. The order of the fields is CDR3 protein, CDR3 DNA, V gene, clone size, D gene, J gene. D genes are given only for firm matches. Clone sizes are given selectively: once, few, many, or a class where the clone is expanded.

CDR3 protein: CASRGTSGGQSSYEQYF; CDR3 DNA: TGTGCCAGCAGGGGGACTAGCGGGGGCCAAAGCTCCTACGAGCAGTACTTC; V gene: TRBV5-4; clone size: .; D gene: TRBD2; J gene: TRBJ2-7
CDR3 protein: CASSLWDSDSGYTF; CDR3 DNA: TGCGCCAGCAGCTTATGGGACAGCGATTCGGGCTACACCTTC; V gene: TRBV5-1; clone size: .; D gene: TRBD1; J gene: TRBJ1-2
CDR3 protein: CASSLWTDYEQYF; CDR3 DNA: TGTGCCAGCTCTCTATGGACAGATTACGAGCAGTACTTC; V gene: TRBV18; clone size: .; D gene: .; J gene: TRBJ2-7
CDR3 protein: CAIGTGAYEQYF; CDR3 DNA: TGTGCCATCGGGACAGGGGCCTACGAGCAGTACTTC; V gene: TRBV28; clone size: .; D gene: TRBD1; J gene: TRBJ2-7
CDR3 protein: CASRSPGTFSYEQYF; CDR3 DNA: TGTGCCAGCAGGTCCCCTGGGACTTTCTCCTACGAGCAGTACTTC; V gene: TRBV28; clone size: once; D gene: .; J gene: TRBJ2-7
CDR3 protein: CASSITGGSEAFF; CDR3 DNA: TGTGCCAGCAGTATCACAGGGGGCAGTGAAGCTTTCTTT; V gene: TRBV28; clone size: .; D gene: TRBD1; J gene: TRBJ1-1
CDR3 protein: CASSSPRGSYNEQFF; CDR3 DNA: TGTGCCAGCAGCTCCCCGCGGGGATCCTACAATGAGCAGTTCTTC; V gene: TRBV11-2; clone size: .; D gene: .; J gene: TRBJ2-1
CDR3 protein: CSVEEGQAPFSYNEQFF; CDR3 DNA: TGCAGCGTTGAAGAGGGGCAAGCCCCATTCTCCTACAATGAGCAGTTCTTC; V gene: TRBV29-1; clone size: .; D gene: .; J gene: TRBJ2-1
CDR3 protein: CASSVHYTGELFF; CDR3 DNA: TGTGCCAGTAGTGTACATTACACCGGGGAGCTGTTTTTT; V gene: TRBV19; clone size: once; D gene: .; J gene: TRBJ2-2
CDR3 protein: CASRLQIPERSQHF; CDR3 DNA: TGTGCCAGCCGTCTACAGATCCCTGAGCGGTCCCAGCATTTT; V gene: TRBV6-1; clone size: .; D gene: .; J gene: TRBJ1-5
CDR3 protein: CASSSGYGYTF; CDR3 DNA: TGTGCCAGCAGCTCCGGCTATGGCTACACCTTC; V gene: TRBV7-9; clone size: .; D gene: .; J gene: TRBJ1-2
CDR3 protein: CASSYTGNPNQPQHF; CDR3 DNA: TGCGCCAGCAGCTACACAGGGAACCCCAATCAGCCCCAGCATTTT; V gene: TRBV4-1; clone size: .; D gene: .; J gene: TRBJ1-5
CDR3 protein: CASKILGVPQETQYF; CDR3 DNA: TGCGCCAGTAAAATACTGGGAGTTCCACAAGAGACCCAGTACTTC; V gene: TRBV4-1; clone size: .; D gene: .; J gene: TRBJ2-5
CDR3 protein: CASSASRTSPFTDTQYF; CDR3 DNA: TGTGCCAGCAGCGCCTCCAGGACTAGCCCGTTCACAGATACGCAGTATTTT; V gene: TRBV9; clone size: .; D gene: TRBD2; J gene: TRBJ2-3
CDR3 protein: CASSLGLAGGPGETQYF; CDR3 DNA: TGTGCTAGCAGCTTAGGACTAGCGGGAGGGCCTGGAGAGACCCAGTACTTC; V gene: TRBV7-7; clone size: .; D gene: TRBD2; J gene: TRBJ2-5
CDR3 protein: CASSYRITGVSTEAFF; CDR3 DNA: TGTGCCAGCAGTTATCGTATTACGGGGGTGAGCACTGAAGCTTTCTTT; V gene: TRBV6-5; clone size: .; D gene: .; J gene: TRBJ1-1
CDR3 protein: CASSFRGHSHGYTF; CDR3 DNA: TGCGCCAGCAGCTTTCGGGGCCACTCCCATGGCTACACCTTC; V gene: TRBV5-1; clone size: .; D gene: .; J gene: TRBJ1-2
CDR3 protein: CASSPNPFYGPNEQFF; CDR3 DNA: TGTGCCAGCAGCCCAAATCCCTTCTACGGTCCCAATGAGCAGTTCTTC; V gene: TRBV7-3; clone size: .; D gene: .; J gene: TRBJ2-1
CDR3 protein: CASSLTGGGPPTDTQYF; CDR3 DNA: TGTGCCAGCAGCTTAACCGGGGGGGGCCCACCCACAGATACGCAGTATTTT; V gene: TRBV7-3; clone size: .; D gene: TRBD2; J gene: TRBJ2-3
CDR3 protein: CASSLVRDRFYNEQFF; CDR3 DNA: TGCGCCAGCAGCCTCGTCCGGGACAGATTCTACAATGAGCAGTTCTTC; V gene: TRBV5-1; clone size: .; D gene: TRBD1; J gene: TRBJ2-1
CDR3 protein: CASGPGQGSYEQYF; CDR3 DNA: TGTGCCAGCGGGCCGGGACAGGGTTCCTACGAGCAGTACTTC; V gene: TRBV9; clone size: .; D gene: TRBD1; J gene: TRBJ2-7
CDR3 protein: CASSLVANTEAFF; CDR3 DNA: TGTGCCAGCAGTTTGGTAGCAAACACTGAAGCTTTCTTT; V gene: TRBV27; clone size: .; D gene: .; J gene: TRBJ1-1
CDR3 protein: CASSRTGGSEAFF; CDR3 DNA: TGTGCCAGCAGCCGCACAGGGGGCTCTGAAGCTTTCTTT; V gene: TRBV9; clone size: .; D gene: TRBD1; J gene: TRBJ1-1
CDR3 protein: CASSPLAGGPKDTQYF; CDR3 DNA: TGTGCCAGCAGCCCATTAGCGGGGGGGCCGAAAGATACGCAGTATTTT; V gene: TRBV7-9; clone size: .; D gene: TRBD2; J gene: TRBJ2-3
CDR3 protein: CASSPDITGLKETQYF; CDR3 DNA: TGTGCCAGCTCACCGGATATCACGGGACTTAAAGAGACCCAGTACTTC; V gene: TRBV18; clone size: .; D gene: .; J gene: TRBJ2-5
CDR3 protein: CASSSASGYLSTDTQYF; CDR3 DNA: TGTGCCAGCAGCTCAGCTTCGGGGTACCTTAGCACAGATACGCAGTATTTT; V gene: TRBV7-6; clone size: once; D gene: .; J gene: TRBJ2-3
CDR3 protein: CASSYSSPSGANVLTF; CDR3 DNA: TGTGCCAGCAGTTACTCAAGTCCCTCTGGGGCCAACGTCCTGACTTTC; V gene: TRBV6-5; clone size: .; D gene: .; J gene: TRBJ2-6
CDR3 protein: CASSQGTGGSYEQYF; CDR3 DNA: TGCGCCAGCAGCCAAGGGACAGGGGGCTCCTACGAGCAGTACTTC; V gene: TRBV4-1; clone size: once; D gene: TRBD1; J gene: TRBJ2-7
CDR3 protein: CAWSPGLAGGNTGELFF; CDR3 DNA: TGTGCCTGGAGCCCTGGACTAGCGGGGGGGAACACCGGGGAGCTGTTTTTT; V gene: TRBV30; clone size: .; D gene: TRBD2; J gene: TRBJ2-2
CDR3 protein: CASSSPTGLQTQYF; CDR3 DNA: TGTGCCAGCAGCTCTCCGACAGGGCTACAGACCCAGTACTTC; V gene: TRBV5-5; clone size: .; D gene: TRBD1; J gene: TRBJ2-5
CDR3 protein: CASSFGADRETGEQYF; CDR3 DNA: TGTGCTAGTTCATTTGGGGCGGACAGGGAGACGGGCGAGCAGTACTTC; V gene: TRBV12-5; clone size: .; D gene: TRBD1; J gene: TRBJ2-7
CDR3 protein: CATSRDAFGSYNEQFF; CDR3 DNA: TGTGCCACCAGCAGAGACGCCTTTGGGTCCTACAATGAGCAGTTCTTC; V gene: TRBV15; clone size: .; D gene: .; J gene: TRBJ2-1
CDR3 protein: CASSDSLLSDTQYF; CDR3 DNA: TGTGCCAGCAGTGATAGCCTTCTCTCCGATACGCAGTATTTT; V gene: TRBV6-1; clone size: .; D gene: .; J gene: TRBJ2-3
CDR3 protein: CASSLNPSGDTQYF; CDR3 DNA: TGTGCCAGCAGCTTAAACCCGTCAGGAGATACGCAGTATTTT; V gene: TRBV7-2; clone size: .; D gene: .; J gene: TRBJ2-3
CDR3 protein: CASSSSAISPFTDTQYF; CDR3 DNA: TGTGCCAGCAGCTCGTCGGCCATTTCCCCCTTTACAGATACGCAGTATTTT; V gene: TRBV7-3; clone size: once; D gene: .; J gene: TRBJ2-3
CDR3 protein: CASRNRAGAGELFF; CDR3 DNA: TGTGCCAGCAGAAATAGGGCGGGAGCCGGGGAGCTGTTTTTT; V gene: TRBV28; clone size: .; D gene: TRBD2; J gene: TRBJ2-2
CDR3 protein: CASSPDSSNQPQHF; CDR3 DNA: TGTGCCAGCAGCCCCGACAGTAGCAATCAGCCCCAGCATTTT; V gene: TRBV6-5; clone size: .; D gene: .; J gene: TRBJ1-5
CDR3 protein: CASSEGGGAAETQYF; CDR3 DNA: TGTGCCAGCAGTGAGGGCGGGGGGGCCGCGGAGACCCAGTACTTC; V gene: TRBV2; clone size: few; D gene: TRBD2; J gene: TRBJ2-5
CDR3 protein: CASSQDRGGPYEQYF; CDR3 DNA: TGCGCCAGCAGCCAAGATAGAGGGGGCCCCTACGAGCAGTACTTC; V gene: TRBV4-1; clone size: .; D gene: TRBD1; J gene: TRBJ2-7
CDR3 protein: CASSYSGFGYTF; CDR3 DNA: TGTGCCAGCAGTTACTCGGGGTTCGGCTACACCTTC; V gene: TRBV6-6; clone size: .; D gene: .; J gene: TRBJ1-2
CDR3 protein: CASSPRLAGAYEQYF; CDR3 DNA: TGTGCCAGCAGTCCCCGACTAGCGGGAGCCTACGAGCAGTACTTC; V gene: TRBV2; clone size: few; D gene: TRBD2; J gene: TRBJ2-7
CDR3 protein: CASKRTDTQYF; CDR3 DNA: TGTGCCAGCAAGAGAACAGATACGCAGTATTTT; V gene: TRBV2; clone size: .; D gene: .; J gene: TRBJ2-3
CDR3 protein: CASSATGGSTEAFF; CDR3 DNA: TGTGCCAGCAGCGCTACAGGGGGGAGCACTGAAGCTTTCTTT; V gene: TRBV9; clone size: .; D gene: TRBD1; J gene: TRBJ1-1
CDR3 protein: CASRVGLLNTEAFF; CDR3 DNA: TGTGCCAGCAGGGTTGGCCTTTTGAACACTGAAGCTTTCTTT; V gene: TRBV28; clone size: .; D gene: .; J gene: TRBJ1-1
CDR3 protein: CASITPGTGSYEQYF; CDR3 DNA: TGTGCCAGCATTACTCCCGGGACAGGGTCCTACGAGCAGTACTTC; V gene: TRBV28; clone size: .; D gene: TRBD1; J gene: TRBJ2-7
CDR3 protein: CASSITGGPYEQYF; CDR3 DNA: TGTGCCAGCAGCATAACCGGGGGGCCCTACGAGCAGTACTTC; V gene: TRBV5-5; clone size: few; D gene: .; J gene: TRBJ2-7
CDR3 protein: CASTKGNTEAFF; CDR3 DNA: TGCGCCAGCACCAAGGGGAACACTGAAGCTTTCTTT; V gene: TRBV5-1; clone size: .; D gene: .; J gene: TRBJ1-1
CDR3 protein: CASSYATGETEAFF; CDR3 DNA: TGTGCCAGCAGTTACGCCACAGGGGAAACTGAAGCTTTCTTT; V gene: TRBV6-5; clone size: .; D gene: TRBD1; J gene: TRBJ1-1
CDR3 protein: CASSLGLGQPQHF; CDR3 DNA: TGTGCCAGCAGCTTGGGGCTTGGGCAGCCCCAGCATTTT; V gene: TRBV5-4; clone size: .; D gene: .; J gene: TRBJ1-5
CDR3 protein: CAGSPEGGRSNQPQHF; CDR3 DNA: TGTGCCGGCTCACCTGAGGGGGGCAGGAGCAATCAGCCCCAGCATTTT; V gene: TRBV18; clone size: .; D gene: .; J gene: TRBJ1-5
CDR3 protein: CASSLVGFQETQYF; CDR3 DNA: TGTGCCAGCAGCTTAGTCGGATTTCAAGAGACCCAGTACTTC; V gene: TRBV11-2; clone size: .; D gene: .; J gene: TRBJ2-5
CDR3 protein: CASSLDSGTYEQYF; CDR3 DNA: TGTGCCAGCAGTTTAGATAGCGGCACCTACGAGCAGTACTTC; V gene: TRBV6-5; clone size: .; D gene: .; J gene: TRBJ2-7
CDR3 protein: CSVKWGGDTIYF; CDR3 DNA: TGCAGCGTTAAGTGGGGTGGAGACACCATATATTTT; V gene: TRBV29-1; clone size: .; D gene: .; J gene: TRBJ1-3
CDR3 protein: CASSLRGGATNEKLFF; CDR3 DNA: TGTGCCAGCAGTCTCCGGGGGGGGGCAACTAATGAAAAACTGTTTTTT; V gene: TRBV28; clone size: once; D gene: .; J gene: TRBJ1-4